A selection of T cell receptor beta chains follows, all from one sample in a study of identical twins. TCRdb used MiXCR to reprocess the 5' RACE reads, holding one entry per CDR3 protein. The table shows 500,000 to 650,000 distinct CDR3 sequences, with about 7.1% occurring only once. A further study also used this sample, focusing on yellow fever vaccine responses in identical twins.

The sequenced material came from PBMCs. Receptors were obtained from a woman between 18 and 30 years old in good health. Both conserved end residues are part of each CDR3. Each record gives: V gene, J gene, CDR3 length, D gene, clone size, CDR3 DNA, CDR3 protein. The D gene is left open where the match is weak. The size of a clone is reported for some rows only, either as once, few or many, or as a class for expanded clones.

TRBV7-9	TRBJ1-4	14	-	few	TGTGCCAGCAGCCGGGGACCCGCTAATGAAAAACTGTTTTTT	CASSRGPANEKLFF
TRBV5-1	TRBJ2-5	15	-	few	TGCGCCAGCAGCCGGGCGGCGGGCCCCCGGGAGACCCAGTACTTC	CASSRAAGPRETQYF
TRBV7-9	TRBJ1-2	13	-	many	TGTGCCAGCAGCTTAGCGAACAGAGCTGGCTACACCTTC	CASSLANRAGYTF
TRBV15	TRBJ2-1	16	TRBD2	-	TGTGCCACCAGCAGACCGACTAGCGGGAACCCCAATGAGCAGTTCTTC	CATSRPTSGNPNEQFF
TRBV20-1	TRBJ1-4	17	TRBD1	few	TGCAGTGCTAGAGATCGTGGGACAGGGGCCTCGAATGAAAAACTGTTTTTT	CSARDRGTGASNEKLFF
TRBV12-3/TRBV12-4	TRBJ2-4	16	-	many	TGTGCCAGCAGTCAAGGGGGGATCCTAGCCAAAAACATTCAGTACTTC	CASSQGGILAKNIQYF
TRBV9	TRBJ1-3	17	TRBD1	many	TGTGCCAGCAGCTCGCGGACAGGGGGGGACTCTGGAAACACCATATATTTT	CASSSRTGGDSGNTIYF
TRBV4-2	TRBJ2-7	14	-	few	TGTGCCAGCAGCCAAGCCCCACAGGGCAGCGAGCAGTACTTC	CASSQAPQGSEQYF
TRBV7-7	TRBJ2-5	14	-	-	TGTGCCAGCTCTTCGGGGGACATGCGAGAGACCCAGTACTTC	CASSSGDMRETQYF
TRBV7-3	TRBJ2-1	16	TRBD1	many	TGTGCCAGCAGCCCCACCGGGACAGGGGTTTACAATGAGCAGTTCTTC	CASSPTGTGVYNEQFF
TRBV10-3	TRBJ1-6	15	TRBD1	-	TGTGCCACAGGGGGGGCCACGGATTATAATTCACCCCTCCACTTT	CATGGATDYNSPLHF
TRBV5-6	TRBJ1-1	15	-	-	TGTGCCAGCAGCTTGGTGGACGGACCGAACACTGAAGCTTTCTTT	CASSLVDGPNTEAFF
TRBV6-1	TRBJ2-7	14	-	many	TGTGCCAGCCGAACGAGCTCGCGCCTCAACGAGCAGTACTTC	CASRTSSRLNEQYF
TRBV3-1	TRBJ1-1	14	-	many	TGTGCCAGCAGCCAAGATCAGGGTCCGCTTGAAGCTTTCTTT	CASSQDQGPLEAFF
TRBV7-9	TRBJ2-3	14	TRBD1	few	TGTGCCAGCAGCCCCGAGGACAGGGCAGATACGCAGTATTTT	CASSPEDRADTQYF
TRBV12-3/TRBV12-4	TRBJ1-4	14	TRBD1	few	TGTGCCAGCAGTCGGACAGGGGAACGGGAAAAACTGTTTTTT	CASSRTGEREKLFF
TRBV6-6	TRBJ1-2	15	TRBD1	many	TGTGCCAGCAGCAACGACAGGGGGCATCAAGAAGGCTACACCTTC	CASSNDRGHQEGYTF
TRBV28	TRBJ2-3	15	-	-	TGTGCCAGCAGTCAAGCAGGGGTTTTCGCAGATACGCAGTATTTT	CASSQAGVFADTQYF
TRBV21-1	TRBJ1-1	14	-	many	TGTGCCAGCAGCAAAATTAAGTTGAACACTGAAGCTTTCTTT	CASSKIKLNTEAFF
TRBV16	TRBJ2-3	15	TRBD2	many	TGTGCCAGCAGCCAAGCAGCGGGAGCCAAAGATACGCAGTATTTT	CASSQAAGAKDTQYF
TRBV24-1	TRBJ2-3	19	-	few	TGTGCCACCAGTGATTTTGAACTTGGAGGGCGACCCAGCACAGATACGCAGTATTTT	CATSDFELGGRPSTDTQYF
TRBV12-3/TRBV12-4	TRBJ1-6	14	-	few	TGTGCCAGCAGTTTTGGGCTGTATAATTCACCCCTCCACTTT	CASSFGLYNSPLHF
TRBV5-1	TRBJ1-1	15	-	many	TGCGCCAGCAGCTTGGGCGGCCTTATGAACACTGAAGCTTTCTTT	CASSLGGLMNTEAFF
TRBV7-2	TRBJ2-1	15	TRBD2	few	TGTGCCAGCAACTCGGGACTAGCGGGAGACAATGAGCAGTTCTTC	CASNSGLAGDNEQFF
TRBV3-1	TRBJ2-1	16	-	many	TGTGCCAGCAGCCAAGTACCGACTAGAGGGTACAATGAGCAGTTCTTC	CASSQVPTRGYNEQFF
TRBV6-2/TRBV6-3	TRBJ2-5	15	TRBD2	few	TGTGCCAGCATCCCGACACTAGCGGGAGGGGAGACCCAGTACTTC	CASIPTLAGGETQYF
TRBV21-1	TRBJ2-4	13	-	many	TGTGCCAGCAGCAAACCACACAAAAACATTCAGTACTTC	CASSKPHKNIQYF
TRBV12-3/TRBV12-4	TRBJ2-1	13	-	many	TGTGCCAGCAGTGCCCTGGGGGGCAATGAGCAGTTCTTC	CASSALGGNEQFF
TRBV3-1	TRBJ1-5	16	-	many	TGTGCCAGCAGCCAAGATGAACAGGGTGGCAATCAGCCCCAGCATTTT	CASSQDEQGGNQPQHF
TRBV24-1	TRBJ2-3	16	-	few	TGTGCCACCAGTGATCCGGGACTGACTAGCACAGATACGCAGTATTTT	CATSDPGLTSTDTQYF
TRBV28	TRBJ2-7	13	-	-	TGTGCCAGCAGGTCCGCGGGGACCTACGAGCAGTACTTC	CASRSAGTYEQYF
TRBV5-1	TRBJ2-1	16	-	-	TGCGCCAGCAGCTTGGTTGTGGGAGAAATCTACAATGAGCAGTTCTTC	CASSLVVGEIYNEQFF
TRBV6-1	TRBJ2-7	15	TRBD1	-	TGTGCCAGCAGCTCTGGACAGGGGGTCACGAACGAGCAGTACTTC	CASSSGQGVTNEQYF
TRBV29-1	TRBJ1-1	14	-	-	TGCAGCGTTGATGGGGGGGCCTTACCCACTGAAGCTTTCTTT	CSVDGGALPTEAFF
TRBV7-9	TRBJ2-5	15	-	many	TGTGCCAGCAGCCCAAAAGCGGCAATTCAAGAGACCCAGTACTTC	CASSPKAAIQETQYF
TRBV12-3/TRBV12-4	TRBJ2-7	12	-	many	TGTGCCAGCAGCCCCAGGGCCTACGAGCAGTACTTC	CASSPRAYEQYF
TRBV24-1	TRBJ2-1	15	-	-	TGTGCCACCAGTGGCCAGACCCGGATTTCGGATGAGCAGTTCTTC	CATSGQTRISDEQFF
TRBV3-1	TRBJ1-4	14	TRBD1	few	TGTGCCAGCGCGGCGGGACAGGGGTTGGAAAAACTGTTTTTT	CASAAGQGLEKLFF
TRBV12-3/TRBV12-4	TRBJ1-6	15	-	-	TGTGCCAGCAGCCCGGACAGCTCCTATAATTCACCCCTCCACTTT	CASSPDSSYNSPLHF
TRBV20-1	TRBJ1-1	12	-	-	TGCAGTGCTAGGAGGACGGAGGCTGAAGCTTTCTTT	CSARRTEAEAFF
TRBV20-1	TRBJ2-1	14	-	few	TGCAGTGCAAGAGGGGGGAGCGGGCCAAATGAGCAGTTCTTC	CSARGGSGPNEQFF